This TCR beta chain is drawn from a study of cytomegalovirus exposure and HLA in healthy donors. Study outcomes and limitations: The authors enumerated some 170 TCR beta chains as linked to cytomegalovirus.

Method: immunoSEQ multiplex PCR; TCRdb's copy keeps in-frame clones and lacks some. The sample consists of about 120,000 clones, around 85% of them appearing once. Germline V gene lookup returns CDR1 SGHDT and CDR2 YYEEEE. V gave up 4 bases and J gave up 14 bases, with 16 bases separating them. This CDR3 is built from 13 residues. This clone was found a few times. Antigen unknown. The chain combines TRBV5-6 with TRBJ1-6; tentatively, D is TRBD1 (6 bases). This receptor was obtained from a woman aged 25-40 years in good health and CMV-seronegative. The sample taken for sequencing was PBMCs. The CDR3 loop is CASSPATDRALHF. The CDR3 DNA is TGTGCCAGCAGCCCCGCAACGGACAGAGCCCTCCACTTT.